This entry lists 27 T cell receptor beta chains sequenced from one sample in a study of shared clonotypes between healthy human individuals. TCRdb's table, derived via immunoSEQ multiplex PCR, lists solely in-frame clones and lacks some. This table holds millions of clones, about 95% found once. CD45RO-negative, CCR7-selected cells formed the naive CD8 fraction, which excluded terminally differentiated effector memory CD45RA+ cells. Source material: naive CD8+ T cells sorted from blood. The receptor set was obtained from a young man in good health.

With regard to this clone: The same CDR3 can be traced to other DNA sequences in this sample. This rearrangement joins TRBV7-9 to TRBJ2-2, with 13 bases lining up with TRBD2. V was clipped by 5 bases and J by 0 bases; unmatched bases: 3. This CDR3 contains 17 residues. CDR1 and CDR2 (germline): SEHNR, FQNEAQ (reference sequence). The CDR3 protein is CASSLGLAGTNTGELFF. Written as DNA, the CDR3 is TGTGCCAGCAGCCTGGGACTAGCGGGGACGAACACCGGGGAGCTGTTTTTT.

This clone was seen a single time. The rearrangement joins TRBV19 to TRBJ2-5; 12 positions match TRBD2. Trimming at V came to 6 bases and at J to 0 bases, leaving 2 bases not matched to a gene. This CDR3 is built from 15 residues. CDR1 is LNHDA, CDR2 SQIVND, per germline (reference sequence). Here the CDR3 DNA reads TGTGCCAGTAGAAGACTAGCGGGGGACCAAGAGACCCAGTACTTC. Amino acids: CASRRLAGDQETQYF.

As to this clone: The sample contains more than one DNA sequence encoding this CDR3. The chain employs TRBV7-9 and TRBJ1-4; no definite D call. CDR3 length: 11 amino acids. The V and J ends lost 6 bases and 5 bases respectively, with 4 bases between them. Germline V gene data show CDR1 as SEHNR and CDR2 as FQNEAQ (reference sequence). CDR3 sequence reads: CASSPNEKLFF. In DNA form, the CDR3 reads TGTGCCAGCAGTCCGAATGAAAAACTGTTTTTT.

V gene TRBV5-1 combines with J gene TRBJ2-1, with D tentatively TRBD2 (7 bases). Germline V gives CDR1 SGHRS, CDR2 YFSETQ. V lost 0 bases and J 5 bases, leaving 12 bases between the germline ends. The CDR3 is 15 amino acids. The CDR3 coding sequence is TGCGCCAGCAGCTTGGCCGGGGGGCTACACAATGAGCAGTTCTTC. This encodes CASSLAGGLHNEQFF.

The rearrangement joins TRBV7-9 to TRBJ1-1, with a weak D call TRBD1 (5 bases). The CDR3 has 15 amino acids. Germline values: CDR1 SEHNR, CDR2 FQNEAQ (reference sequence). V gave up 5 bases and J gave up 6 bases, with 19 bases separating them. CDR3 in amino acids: CASSLQEIAYAEAFF. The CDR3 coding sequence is TGTGCCAGCAGCCTACAGGAGATTGCTTACGCTGAAGCTTTCTTT.

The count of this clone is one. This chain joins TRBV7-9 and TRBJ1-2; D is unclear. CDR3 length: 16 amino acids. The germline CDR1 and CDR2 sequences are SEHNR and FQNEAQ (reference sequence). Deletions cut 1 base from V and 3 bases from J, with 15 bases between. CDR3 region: CASSLGLEELDYGYTF. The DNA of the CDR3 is TGTGCCAGCAGCTTAGGTTTGGAGGAGCTTGACTATGGCTACACCTTC. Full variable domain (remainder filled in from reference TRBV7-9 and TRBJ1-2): DTGVSQNPRHKITKRGQNVTFRCDPISEHNRLYWYRQTLGQGPEFLTYFQNEAQLEKSRLLSDRFSAERPKGSFSTLEIQRTEQGDSAMYLCASSLGLEELDYGYTFGSGTRLTVV.

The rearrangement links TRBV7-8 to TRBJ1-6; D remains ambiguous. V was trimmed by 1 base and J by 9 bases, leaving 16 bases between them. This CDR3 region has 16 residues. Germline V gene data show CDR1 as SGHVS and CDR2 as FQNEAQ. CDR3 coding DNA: TGTGCCAGCAGCTTAGAGAGCGGCCCGTGGGGTTCACCCCTCCACTTT. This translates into CASSLESGPWGSPLHF.

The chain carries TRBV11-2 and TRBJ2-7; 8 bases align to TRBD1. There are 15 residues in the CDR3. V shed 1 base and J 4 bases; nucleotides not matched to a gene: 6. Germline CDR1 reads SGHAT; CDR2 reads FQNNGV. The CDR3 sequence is CASSLGGTGTYEQYF. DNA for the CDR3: TGTGCCAGCAGCTTAGGAGGGACAGGAACTTACGAGCAGTACTTC.

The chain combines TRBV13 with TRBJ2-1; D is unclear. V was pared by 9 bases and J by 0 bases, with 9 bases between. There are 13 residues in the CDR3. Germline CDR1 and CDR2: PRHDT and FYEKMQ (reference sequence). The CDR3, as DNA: TGTGCCAGTTCCAAAAGCTCCTACAATGAGCAGTTCTTC. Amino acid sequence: CASSKSSYNEQFF.

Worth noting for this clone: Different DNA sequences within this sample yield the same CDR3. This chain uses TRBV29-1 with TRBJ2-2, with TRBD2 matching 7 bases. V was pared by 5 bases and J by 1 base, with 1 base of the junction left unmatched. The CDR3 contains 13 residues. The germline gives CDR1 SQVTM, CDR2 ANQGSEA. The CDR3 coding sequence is TGCAGCGTTTCGGGGGGGAACACCGGGGAGCTGTTTTTT. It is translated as CSVSGGNTGELFF.

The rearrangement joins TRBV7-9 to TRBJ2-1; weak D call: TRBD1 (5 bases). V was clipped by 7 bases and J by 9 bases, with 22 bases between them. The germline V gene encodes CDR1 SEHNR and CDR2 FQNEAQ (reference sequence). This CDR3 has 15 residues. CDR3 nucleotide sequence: TGTGCCAGCACCCAGGGCAGGTGGGAAAGTCTTGAGCAGTTCTTC. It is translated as CASTQGRWESLEQFF.

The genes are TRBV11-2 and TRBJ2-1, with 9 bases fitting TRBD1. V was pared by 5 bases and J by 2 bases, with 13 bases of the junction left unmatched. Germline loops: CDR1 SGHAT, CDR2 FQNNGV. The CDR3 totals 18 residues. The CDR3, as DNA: TGTGCCAGCAGCATAGTCGGGACAGGGTGGACCCCCTACAATGAGCAGTTCTTC. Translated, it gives CASSIVGTGWTPYNEQFF.

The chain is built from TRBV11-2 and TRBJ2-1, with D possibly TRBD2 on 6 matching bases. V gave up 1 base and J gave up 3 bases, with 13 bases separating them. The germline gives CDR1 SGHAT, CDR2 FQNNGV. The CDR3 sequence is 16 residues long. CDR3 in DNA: TGTGCCAGCAGCTTAGGGCCCGGGAGCCGCTACAATGAGCAGTTCTTC. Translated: CASSLGPGSRYNEQFF.

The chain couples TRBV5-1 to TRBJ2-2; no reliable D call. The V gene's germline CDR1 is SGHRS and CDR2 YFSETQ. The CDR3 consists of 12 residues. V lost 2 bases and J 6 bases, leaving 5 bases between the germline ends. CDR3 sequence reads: CASSLTSGELFF. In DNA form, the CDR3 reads TGCGCCAGCAGCTTAACCTCCGGGGAGCTGTTTTTT.

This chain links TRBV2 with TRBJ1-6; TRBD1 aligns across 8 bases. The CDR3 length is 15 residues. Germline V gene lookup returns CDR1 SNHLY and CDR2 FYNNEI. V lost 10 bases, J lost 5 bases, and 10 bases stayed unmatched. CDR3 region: CATNRGQVHNSPLHF. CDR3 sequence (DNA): TGTGCCACCAATAGGGGACAGGTACATAATTCACCCCTCCACTTT.

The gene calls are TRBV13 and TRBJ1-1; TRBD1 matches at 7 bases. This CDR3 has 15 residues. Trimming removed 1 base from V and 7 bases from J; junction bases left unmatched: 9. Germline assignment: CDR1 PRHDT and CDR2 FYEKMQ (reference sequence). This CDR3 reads CASSLVPTGKVEAFF. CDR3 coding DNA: TGTGCCAGCAGCTTAGTTCCGACAGGGAAGGTTGAAGCTTTCTTT.

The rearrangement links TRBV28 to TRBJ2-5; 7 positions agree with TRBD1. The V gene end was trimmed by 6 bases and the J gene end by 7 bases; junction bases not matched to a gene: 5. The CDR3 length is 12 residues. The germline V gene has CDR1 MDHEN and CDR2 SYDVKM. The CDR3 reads CASRPSGGTQYF. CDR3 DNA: TGTGCCAGCAGACCTTCAGGGGGGACCCAGTACTTC.

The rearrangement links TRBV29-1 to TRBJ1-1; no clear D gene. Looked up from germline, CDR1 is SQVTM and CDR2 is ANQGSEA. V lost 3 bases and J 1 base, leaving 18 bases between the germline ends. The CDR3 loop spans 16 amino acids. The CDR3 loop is CSVDGYESWPNTEAFF. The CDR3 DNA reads TGCAGCGTTGATGGATACGAGTCTTGGCCGAACACTGAAGCTTTCTTT.

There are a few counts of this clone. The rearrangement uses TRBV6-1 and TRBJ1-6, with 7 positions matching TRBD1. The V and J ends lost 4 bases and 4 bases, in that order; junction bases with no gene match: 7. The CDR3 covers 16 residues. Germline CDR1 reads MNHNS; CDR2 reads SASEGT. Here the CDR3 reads CASSGRGQMYNSPLHF. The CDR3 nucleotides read TGTGCCAGCAGTGGAAGGGGACAGATGTATAATTCACCCCTCCACTTT.

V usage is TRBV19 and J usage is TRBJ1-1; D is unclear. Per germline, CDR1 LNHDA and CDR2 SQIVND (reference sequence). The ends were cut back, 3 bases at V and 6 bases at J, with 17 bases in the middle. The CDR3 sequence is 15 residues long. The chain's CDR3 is CASSITSVSSSEAFF. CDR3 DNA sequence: TGTGCCAGTAGTATCACCTCCGTGAGTTCATCTGAAGCTTTCTTT.

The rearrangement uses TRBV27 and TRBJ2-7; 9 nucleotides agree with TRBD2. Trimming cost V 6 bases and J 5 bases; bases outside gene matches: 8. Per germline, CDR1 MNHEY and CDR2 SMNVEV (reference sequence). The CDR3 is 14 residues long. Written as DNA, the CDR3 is TGTGCCAGCAGGAGCGGGGGGTACCCCCACGAGCAGTACTTC. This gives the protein CASRSGGYPHEQYF.

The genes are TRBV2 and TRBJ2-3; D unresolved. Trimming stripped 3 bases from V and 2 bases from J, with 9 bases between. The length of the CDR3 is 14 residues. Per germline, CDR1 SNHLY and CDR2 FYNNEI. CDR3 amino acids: CASSDPVTTDTQYF. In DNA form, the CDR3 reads TGTGCCAGCAGTGACCCAGTGACCACAGATACGCAGTATTTT.

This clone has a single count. Here the CDR3 reads CASSSDFNQPQHF. In nucleotides, the CDR3 is TGTGCCAGTAGTAGCGATTTCAATCAGCCCCAGCATTTT. The V gene is TRBV19, the J gene TRBJ1-5; D is undetermined. V shed 4 bases and J shed 3 bases, with 7 bases lying between them. This CDR3 has 13 residues. The germline CDR1 and CDR2 sequences are LNHDA and SQIVND (reference sequence).

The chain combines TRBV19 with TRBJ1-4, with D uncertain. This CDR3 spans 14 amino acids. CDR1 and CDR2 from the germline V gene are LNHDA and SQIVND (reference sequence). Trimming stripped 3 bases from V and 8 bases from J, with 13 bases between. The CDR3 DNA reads TGTGCCAGTAGTATCGGCTTGGTTTCCGAAAAACTGTTTTTT. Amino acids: CASSIGLVSEKLFF.

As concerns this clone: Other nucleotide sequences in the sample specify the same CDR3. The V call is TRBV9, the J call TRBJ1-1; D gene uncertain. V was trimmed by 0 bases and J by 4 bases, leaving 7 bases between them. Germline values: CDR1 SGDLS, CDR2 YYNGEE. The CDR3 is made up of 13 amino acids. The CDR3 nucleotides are TGTGCCAGCAGCGTAGGCGGCAGCACTGAAGCTTTCTTT. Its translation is CASSVGGSTEAFF.

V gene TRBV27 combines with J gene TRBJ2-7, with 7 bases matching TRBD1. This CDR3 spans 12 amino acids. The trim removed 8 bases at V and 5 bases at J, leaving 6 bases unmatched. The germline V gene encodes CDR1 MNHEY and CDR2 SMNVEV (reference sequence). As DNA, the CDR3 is TGTGCCAGCGGATTAAGGGGGCACGAGCAGTACTTC. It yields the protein CASGLRGHEQYF.

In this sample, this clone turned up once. The DNA of the CDR3 is TGTGCCAGCAGTTTACCACCGGGACAGTCTTACGAGCAGTACTTC. Its translation is CASSLPPGQSYEQYF. The V call is TRBV28, the J call TRBJ2-7, with 7 bases identical to TRBD1. This CDR3 comprises 15 residues. Germline loops: CDR1 MDHEN, CDR2 SYDVKM. V shed 2 bases and J 4 bases; nucleotides not matched to a gene: 8.